A single sample gave rise to the 10 T cell receptor beta chains below, sequenced in a study of Graves' ophthalmopathy and Graves' hyperthyroidism. TCR beta CDR3 amplification used RNA transcripts. Amplification began with first-round RT-PCR using HTBI primers, then second-round multiplex PCR was performed. TCRdb passed the multiplex PCR reads through MiXCR, listing each CDR3 protein once. The data contain some 160,000 distinct CDR3 sequences, just under 40% of them singletons. Material: peripheral blood. The receptor source for this set is a young man with Graves' ophthalmopathy.

Only a few counts were recorded for this clonotype. CDR3 bases: TGTGCCAGCAGAAAAGCAAGGGAGCAGTACTTC. It encodes CASRKAREQYF. This chain links TRBV28 with TRBJ2-7, with D unresolved. This CDR3 contains 11 residues. Trimming cost V 6 bases and J 7 bases, with 10 bases left between them. CDR1 and CDR2 from the germline V gene are MDHEN and SYDVKM.

This clonotype was seen ten or more times. This chain connects TRBV7-2 to TRBJ2-7; 9 nucleotides agree with TRBD2. The CDR3 runs to 14 residues. CDR1 and CDR2 (germline): SGHTA, FQGNSA. With 6 bases clipped from V and 7 bases from J, the junction kept 10 bases outside the gene matches. The CDR3 protein is CASRLAGGPGEQYF. The CDR3 DNA follows: TGTGCCAGCAGACTCGCGGGAGGGCCGGGTGAGCAGTACTTC. Full variable domain (missing parts from reference TRBV7-2 and TRBJ2-7): GAGVSQSPSNKVTEKGKDVELRCDPISGHTALYWYRQSLGQGLEFLIYFQGNSAPDKSGLPSDRFSAERTGGSVSTLTIQRTQQEDSAVYLCASRLAGGPGEQYFGPGTRLTVT.

J is TRBJ2-7 and V is TRBV6-5; either TRBD1 or TRBD2 may supply D (5 bases each). The length of the CDR3 is 15 residues. CDR1 and CDR2 (germline): MNHEY, SVGAGI. V lost 4 bases and J lost 2, with 15 bases in between. This CDR3 reads CASSFLGPGPYEQYF. Written as DNA, the CDR3 is TGTGCCAGCAGTTTCTTGGGACCCGGTCCCTACGAGCAGTACTTC.

This clonotype has a single count. This chain uses TRBV12-3 or TRBV12-4 with TRBJ1-5; TRBD1 might be the D (6 bases). CDR3 length: 12 amino acids. Trimming stripped 5 bases from V and 10 bases from J, with 12 bases between. This CDR3 reads CASSESGAPQHF. Written as DNA, the CDR3 is TGTGCCAGCAGTGAATCGGGGGCTCCCCAGCATTTT.

The J gene is TRBJ1-5, the V gene TRBV11-2; a possible D gene is TRBD1 (6 bases). Germline CDR1 is SGHAT and CDR2 is FQNNGV. The CDR3 loop spans 15 amino acids. V was trimmed by 2 bases and J by 5 bases, leaving 13 bases between them. The CDR3 coding sequence is TGTGCCAGCAGCTTACGGGCAGGGGAGGATCAGCCCCAGCATTTT. Translated: CASSLRAGEDQPQHF.

V usage is TRBV9 and J usage is TRBJ2-7; 12 nucleotides align to TRBD2. Losses at the gene ends were 3 bases for V and 4 bases for J; bases not matched to a gene: 11. CDR3 length: 17 residues. Germline V lookup: CDR1 SGDLS, CDR2 YYNGEE. CDR3 sequence (DNA): TGTGCCAGCAGCGAACGCGGGACTAGCGGGCCACAGTACGAGCAGTACTTC. Protein product: CASSERGTSGPQYEQYF.

The CDR3 protein is CASSQDGGLRGTEAFF. DNA for the CDR3: TGTGCCAGCAGCCAAGACGGAGGCCTCAGGGGCACTGAAGCTTTCTTT. The chain recombines TRBV11-2 with TRBJ1-1; tentative D call: TRBD1 (6 bases). V lost 5 bases and J 4 bases, leaving 20 bases between the germline ends. The germline gives CDR1 SGHAT, CDR2 FQNNGV. This CDR3 has 16 residues.

The chain is built from TRBV9 and TRBJ1-2; TRBD1 is a possible D gene (5 bases). Trimming removed 0 bases at V and 5 bases at J, with 17 bases between. The CDR3 covers 16 residues. CDR1 is SGDLS and CDR2 is YYNGEE in the germline V gene. The CDR3 DNA reads as TGTGCCAGCAGCGTAGCACCACAGGAGGTCAAATATGGCTACACCTTC. This codes for CASSVAPQEVKYGYTF.

The J gene is TRBJ2-1, the V gene TRBV10-3; 9 bases fit TRBD1. The ends lost 0 bases at V and 4 bases at J; junction bases unmatched: 1. The CDR3 loop spans 15 amino acids. Germline CDR1 ENHRY, CDR2 SYGVKD. CDR3 loop: CAISESGQGYNEQFF. CDR3 in DNA: TGTGCCATCAGTGAGTCAGGACAGGGGTACAATGAGCAGTTCTTC.

The count of this clonotype is one. The J gene is TRBJ2-7, the V gene TRBV20-1; D remains ambiguous. Germline values: CDR1 DFQATT, CDR2 SNEGSKA (reference sequence). This CDR3 has 13 amino acids. Between the trimmed V and J ends, which lost 5 bases and 2 bases, there was a span of 13 bases. Here the CDR3 DNA reads TGCAGTGCTCTTCGTACGTTCGCCTACGAGCAGTACTTC. It codes for CSALRTFAYEQYF.